The 20 T cell receptor beta chains below were found in one sample sequenced in a study of blood T cells in healthy people across ages. A second about 6 to 11 cycle PCR used barcoded and J-beta primers. In TCRdb, the 5' RACE reads were re-called with MiXCR into one record per CDR3 protein. Counted here are around 1.5 million distinct CDR3 sequences, 42% occurring once; the ten biggest clones make up 6.5% to 10%. Input material: blood. The origin of the receptors is a woman between 18 and 29 years old in good health.

This clonotype has just one count. The V call is TRBV12-3 or TRBV12-4, the J call TRBJ2-5; D is unclear. The germline V and J ends were trimmed by 5 bases and 5 bases, with 21 bases remaining between them. The CDR3 covers 16 residues. The CDR3 sequence is CASSPGSTAQQETQYF. CDR3 in DNA: TGTGCCAGCAGTCCCGGGTCAACAGCACAACAGGAGACCCAGTACTTC.

This clonotype was seen many times. The chain recombines TRBV27 with TRBJ2-3; D ambiguous. V shed 0 bases and J shed 6 bases, with 4 bases lying between them. The CDR3 contains 12 residues. Germline V CDR1 and CDR2: MNHEY, SMNVEV (reference sequence). This chain's CDR3 is CASSLSPDTQYF. The CDR3 DNA reads TGTGCCAGCAGTTTATCTCCTGATACGCAGTATTTT.

In its sample, this clonotype was seen a few times. The rearrangement joins TRBV30 to TRBJ2-1; D gene ambiguous. CDR3 length: 14 amino acids. V was trimmed by 0 bases and J by 3 bases, leaving 9 bases between them. Per the germline V gene, CDR1 is GTSNPN and CDR2 is SVGIG (reference sequence). CDR3 bases: TGTGCCTGGAGTGTAAGAGCCGGCTACAATGAGCAGTTCTTC. Its translation is CAWSVRAGYNEQFF.

There are a few counts of this clonotype. In nucleotides, the CDR3 is TGCGCCAGCAGCCAAGCCCCGGAATACAATGAGCAGTTCTTC. It specifies CASSQAPEYNEQFF. The J gene is TRBJ2-1, the V gene TRBV4-1, with no clear D. V was cut by 1 base and J by 4 bases, with 8 bases left in between. Germline V gene lookup returns CDR1 MGHRA and CDR2 YSYEKL. This CDR3 comprises 14 residues.

The CDR3 DNA reads TGTGCCAGCAGTGGAGTGGTGGCCACAGATACGCAGTATTTT. This gives the protein CASSGVVATDTQYF. The chain combines TRBV6-1 with TRBJ2-3; D gene unclear. Trimming cost V 4 bases and J 2 bases, with 10 bases left between them. CDR1 is MNHNS and CDR2 is SASEGT in the germline V gene. The CDR3 spans 14 residues.

V and J are TRBV13 and TRBJ1-4; D unclear. Germline values: CDR1 PRHDT, CDR2 FYEKMQ (reference sequence). V gave up 3 bases and J gave up 4 bases, with 9 bases separating them. CDR3 length equals 14 residues. The DNA of the CDR3 is TGTGCCAGCAGCTTCGGGAGCGGTAATGAAAAACTGTTTTTT. This encodes CASSFGSGNEKLFF.

This clonotype was seen more than once but under ten times. The genes are TRBV10-3 and TRBJ2-3; 13 bases fit TRBD2. The CDR3 runs 16 residues. V dropped 5 bases and J dropped 4; count of bases not matched to a gene: 6. Germline CDR1 reads ENHRY; CDR2 reads SYGVKD. CDR3 bases: TGTGCCATCAGTCCGGGACTAGCGGGAAAGCCAGATACGCAGTATTTT. This translates into CAISPGLAGKPDTQYF.

This clonotype came up many times. V gene TRBV7-2 combines with J gene TRBJ2-3; no firm D call. The CDR3 consists of 12 residues. V lost 3 bases and J lost 2, with 3 bases in between. Germline CDR1 and CDR2: SGHTA and FQGNSA. DNA of the CDR3: TGTGCCAGCAGCTTTGCCACAGATACGCAGTATTTT. Residues: CASSFATDTQYF.

In this sample, this clonotype turned up a few times. The V and J genes are TRBV9 and TRBJ2-3; the match to TRBD1 covers 7 bases. Germline trimming cut 4 bases from V and 3 bases from J; bases unmatched to any gene: 5. Per the germline V gene, CDR1 is SGDLS and CDR2 is YYNGEE. There are 14 residues in the CDR3. The CDR3 protein is CASSHRQGTDTQYF. CDR3 DNA: TGTGCCAGCAGCCACAGACAGGGTACAGATACGCAGTATTTT.

As for this clonotype: Mismatch with germline at one junction end may stem from a read error. The J gene is TRBJ2-1, the V gene TRBV4-2; 13 positions match TRBD2. The CDR3 loop spans 17 amino acids. Germline V gene lookup returns CDR1 LGHNA and CDR2 YNFKEQ. CDR3 DNA: TGTGCCAGCAGCCAAGGTGGACTAGCGGGAGTGAGGAATGAGCAGGTCTTC. Protein: CASSQGGLAGVRNEQVF.

This clonotype came up once. The chain employs TRBV20-1 and TRBJ1-3; a weak D match, TRBD1 (6 bases). The length of the CDR3 is 16 residues. The V gene's germline CDR1 is DFQATT and CDR2 SNEGSKA (reference sequence). V was pared by 7 bases and J by 3 bases, with 22 bases between. CDR3 bases: TGCAGTGGTCGTGGGGCGTGGGGGCTTCTTGGAAACACCATATATTTT. Residues: CSGRGAWGLLGNTIYF.

The V call is TRBV7-8, the J call TRBJ1-1; a weak D match, TRBD1 (6 bases). Germline V gene lookup returns CDR1 SGHVS and CDR2 FQNEAQ. V dropped 0 bases and J dropped 1 base, with 18 bases sitting between them. This CDR3 contains 18 residues. Written as DNA, the CDR3 is TGTGCCAGCAGCTTAGCTCCCCGACAGGCCAGGGCGAACACTGAAGCTTTCTTT. Translating gives CASSLAPRQARANTEAFF.

This clonotype occurred many times. The rearrangement links TRBV29-1 to TRBJ2-3, with D possibly being TRBD1 or TRBD2 (6 bases each). The germline CDR1 and CDR2 sequences are SQVTM and ANQGSEA. The CDR3 length is 14 residues. V shed 2 bases and J shed 0 bases, with 9 bases lying between them. The CDR3 reads CSVERGVSTDTQYF. The CDR3, as DNA: TGCAGCGTTGAAAGGGGGGTGAGCACAGATACGCAGTATTTT.

The chain combines TRBV5-1 with TRBJ2-4, with D hard to call. This CDR3 is built from 16 residues. The ends were cut back, 4 bases at V and 2 bases at J, with 16 bases in the middle. Germline V lookup: CDR1 SGHRS, CDR2 YFSETQ. The CDR3 region has the DNA TGCGCCAGCAGCAACAAGGGAACGCCGACCAAAAACATTCAGTACTTC. This encodes CASSNKGTPTKNIQYF.

The rearrangement joins TRBV20-1 to TRBJ1-5; D call uncertain. CDR3 length: 14 residues. V was clipped by 2 bases and J by 4 bases, with 12 bases between them. The germline CDR1 and CDR2 sequences are DFQATT and SNEGSKA (reference sequence). CDR3 sequence: CSARRAGSNQPQHF. In DNA form, the CDR3 reads TGCAGTGCTAGAAGGGCGGGGTCAAATCAGCCCCAGCATTTT.

This clonotype was seen only once. The V call is TRBV6-5, the J call TRBJ2-6, with D perhaps matching TRBD1 (6 bases). The CDR3 runs to 16 residues. Germline V lookup: CDR1 MNHEY, CDR2 SVGAGI. The V gene lost 4 bases and the J gene lost 4 bases, with 14 bases spanning the gap. The DNA of the CDR3 is TGTGCCAGCAGTTCCAACAGGGCTGCCGGGGCCAACGTCCTGACTTTC. Translated, it gives CASSSNRAAGANVLTF.

CDR3 nucleotide sequence: TGTGCCAGCAGCATATCGACCGGGACTAGCGGATCCTACGAGCAGTACTTC. Amino acids: CASSISTGTSGSYEQYF. V is TRBV11-2 and J is TRBJ2-7, with 11 bases matching TRBD2. Germline trimming cut 5 bases from V and 1 base from J; bases unmatched to any gene: 10. This CDR3 has 17 residues. Germline V lookup: CDR1 SGHAT, CDR2 FQNNGV.

Here the CDR3 DNA reads TGCAGTGCTAGAGATATCAGCGGGCCCATCTCCTACAATGAGCAGTTCTTC. Encoded protein: CSARDISGPISYNEQFF. The chain couples TRBV20-1 to TRBJ2-1; maybe TRBD2 (6 bases). Per germline, CDR1 DFQATT and CDR2 SNEGSKA (reference sequence). The CDR3 contains 17 residues. V was clipped by 0 bases and J by 0 bases, with 15 bases between them.

V gene TRBV4-1 combines with J gene TRBJ2-3; the D gene is possibly TRBD2 (6 bases). The germline V and J ends were trimmed by 0 bases and 5 bases, with 15 bases remaining between them. The CDR3 runs 16 residues. Germline V lookup: CDR1 MGHRA, CDR2 YSYEKL. The CDR3 DNA sequence: TGCGCCAGCAGCCAAGATCGGACTCTCGGGGGAGATACGCAGTATTTT. As protein: CASSQDRTLGGDTQYF.

The chain joins TRBV20-1 to TRBJ2-1; TRBD2 matches 10 bases. CDR3 length: 13 residues. V trimming: 5 bases; J trimming: 10 bases; junction bases outside the gene matches: 8. Per germline, CDR1 DFQATT and CDR2 SNEGSKA (reference sequence). The CDR3 protein is CSASRGTSEEQFF. The CDR3 DNA follows: TGCAGTGCTTCGCGAGGGACTAGCGAAGAGCAGTTCTTC.